This T cell receptor (beta chain) originates from a study of CD8 T cells in ankylosing spondylitis. Findings and limits, study-wide: Clones tied to disease were said to be significantly enriched in matched ankylosing spondylitis synovial fluid. Among TCR beta sequences, a motif of several highly homologous variants appeared characteristic of ankylosing spondylitis blood. Disease-linked clones bore a CD8+ phenotype, appearing relatively rarely in peripheral blood.

The TCR beta libraries were generated through quantitative 5'-RACE incorporating molecular barcodes. TCRdb reprocessed the 5' RACE reads with MiXCR, giving one entry per CDR3 protein. Among fewer than 250,000 distinct CDR3 sequences, about 10% were seen once, and the ten largest hold 21%. Comments on this clonotype: Its target is not known.

The CDR3 sequence is 15 residues long. The germline V gene has CDR1 SGHVS and CDR2 FQNEAQ. V was trimmed by 5 bases and J by 6 bases, leaving 18 bases between them. The chain couples TRBV7-8 to TRBJ2-3; a possible D gene is TRBD1 (6 bases). The TCR sequence derives from a male donor with ankylosing spondylitis or in good health (not recorded which). Sequencing was done on a sample of blood, either unsorted or a sorted T cell fraction (not recorded which). The DNA for the CDR3 is TGTGCCAGCAGCACCCCTGGGACGCAGGGGGATACGCAGTATTTT. Its protein is CASSTPGTQGDTQYF.